This TCR beta chain stems from a study of CD4 T cells in relation to SARS-CoV-2 and coronaviruses. Before the COVID-19 pandemic, during about 2010-2018, CD4+ T cells were taken from unexposed donors. CD4 enrichment then naive enrichment separated naive from memory CD4+ cells. This clone was picked up one time. Its antigen remains unknown. CDR3 length: 14 residues. Looked up from germline, CDR1 is MDHEN and CDR2 is SYDVKM. The trim removed 11 bases at V and 6 bases at J, leaving 12 bases unmatched. Measured with immunoSEQ multiplex PCR; TCRdb has only the in-frame clones, and not every one. Altogether some 70,000 clones are present, 80% to 95% being singletons, with the ten largest covering approximately 0.2%. Study-wide results and caveats: Compared with monoreactive clones, crossreactive clones showed significantly weaker SARS-CoV-2 expansion. About 65% of donors had memory CD4+ clonotypes crossrecognizing SARS-CoV-2 and common cold coronavirus spike. The assay detects memory recall responses, not culture-primed primary responses.

This sequence originates from a human donor in good health. Sequenced: naive CD4+ T cells from PBMCs. Regarding subset: naive CD4+ T cells isolated by negative enrichment. The chain recombines TRBV28 with TRBJ2-7; TRBD1 agrees at 11 bases. CDR3 nucleotide sequence: TGTGCCTCCTCCCCGGGACAGGGGGGGCTCGAGCAGTACTTC. Its translation: CASSPGQGGLEQYF. Variable domain in full (rest from reference TRBV28 and TRBJ2-7): DVKVTQSSRYLVKRTGEKVFLECVQDMDHENMFWYRQDPGLGLRLIYFSYDVKMKEKGDIPEGYSVSREKKERFSLILESASTNQTSMYLCASSPGQGGLEQYFGPGTRLTVT.